This is a list of T cell receptor beta chains from one sample in a study of response to subunit inactivated influenza vaccine. TCRdb reprocessed the RT-PCR reads via MiXCR and lists one record per CDR3 protein. This sample has about 170,000 distinct CDR3 sequences, with around a tenth found just once. This specimen was CD8+ T cells sorted from PBMCs, taken 23 to 25 months after vaccination. Source of these receptors: a man aged 50 to 75 who received an inactivated influenza vaccine. The CDR3 runs from the conserved cysteine through the conserved F or W. The order of the fields is J gene, V gene, clone size, D gene, CDR3 protein, CDR3 DNA. The D gene is left open where the match is weak. Size is omitted from some rows. Given values are once, few, many or a class for expanded clones.

j_call: TRBJ2-5
v_call: TRBV28
clone_size: .
d_call: .
cdr3_aa: CASSLTTLGETQYF
cdr3_nt: TGTGCCAGCAGTTTAACGACGCTGGGGGAGACCCAGTACTTC

j_call: TRBJ2-3
v_call: TRBV11-2
clone_size: .
d_call: TRBD1
cdr3_aa: CASSPRDRVTPSTDTQYF
cdr3_nt: TGTGCCAGCAGCCCTCGGGACAGAGTCACCCCTAGCACAGATACGCAGTATTTT

j_call: TRBJ2-7
v_call: TRBV6-2/TRBV6-3
clone_size: many
d_call: .
cdr3_aa: CASSWTVYEQYF
cdr3_nt: TGTGCCAGCAGCTGGACGGTCTACGAGCAGTACTTC

j_call: TRBJ2-1
v_call: TRBV11-2
clone_size: .
d_call: .
cdr3_aa: CASTATRDLYNEQFF
cdr3_nt: TGTGCCAGCACCGCTACCCGGGACCTCTACAATGAGCAGTTCTTC

j_call: TRBJ2-3
v_call: TRBV9
clone_size: .
d_call: .
cdr3_aa: CASSVLVTDTQYF
cdr3_nt: TGTGCCAGCAGCGTTTTGGTTACAGATACGCAGTATTTT

j_call: TRBJ2-2
v_call: TRBV5-6
clone_size: few
d_call: TRBD2
cdr3_aa: CASSTRLAGVGELFF
cdr3_nt: TGTGCCAGCAGCACCCGACTAGCGGGCGTCGGGGAGCTGTTTTTT

j_call: TRBJ2-3
v_call: TRBV6-1
clone_size: .
d_call: .
cdr3_aa: CASSRPGVADTQYF
cdr3_nt: TGTGCCAGCAGTAGACCAGGTGTCGCAGATACGCAGTATTTT

j_call: TRBJ1-1
v_call: TRBV5-1
clone_size: many
d_call: TRBD1
cdr3_aa: CASSLTGTNTEAFF
cdr3_nt: TGTGCCAGCAGCCTGACAGGGACGAACACTGAAGCTTTCTTT

j_call: TRBJ2-1
v_call: TRBV5-1
clone_size: many
d_call: TRBD1
cdr3_aa: CASSPTGGLSYNEQFF
cdr3_nt: TGCGCCAGCAGCCCTACAGGGGGTCTCTCCTACAATGAGCAGTTCTTC

j_call: TRBJ1-1
v_call: TRBV6-5
clone_size: .
d_call: .
cdr3_aa: CASSYTPMQGGGEAFF
cdr3_nt: TGTGCCAGCAGTTACACCCCGATGCAGGGAGGTGGTGAAGCTTTCTTT

j_call: TRBJ1-2
v_call: TRBV11-2
clone_size: .
d_call: .
cdr3_aa: CASSLGAGNGYTF
cdr3_nt: TGTGCCAGCAGCTTAGGGGCAGGCAATGGCTACACCTTC

j_call: TRBJ2-7
v_call: TRBV28
clone_size: .
d_call: .
cdr3_aa: CASSFPAPSLDSFYEQYF
cdr3_nt: TGTGCCAGCAGTTTCCCGGCTCCTTCCCTGGATTCTTTCTACGAGCAGTACTTC

j_call: TRBJ1-5
v_call: TRBV5-6
clone_size: few
d_call: .
cdr3_aa: CASSFQEFSNQPQHF
cdr3_nt: TGTGCCAGCAGCTTCCAAGAATTTAGCAATCAGCCCCAGCATTTT

j_call: TRBJ1-4
v_call: TRBV28
clone_size: few
d_call: .
cdr3_aa: CASSIGTENNEKLFF
cdr3_nt: TGTGCCAGCAGTATCGGGACGGAGAATAATGAAAAACTGTTTTTT

j_call: TRBJ2-7
v_call: TRBV20-1
clone_size: .
d_call: TRBD1
cdr3_aa: CSARQVRDRLYEQYF
cdr3_nt: TGCAGTGCTAGACAAGTCCGGGACAGACTCTACGAGCAGTACTTC

j_call: TRBJ1-1
v_call: TRBV6-4
clone_size: .
d_call: .
cdr3_aa: CASSDRPNTEAFF
cdr3_nt: TGTGCCAGCAGTGACAGGCCGAACACTGAAGCTTTCTTT